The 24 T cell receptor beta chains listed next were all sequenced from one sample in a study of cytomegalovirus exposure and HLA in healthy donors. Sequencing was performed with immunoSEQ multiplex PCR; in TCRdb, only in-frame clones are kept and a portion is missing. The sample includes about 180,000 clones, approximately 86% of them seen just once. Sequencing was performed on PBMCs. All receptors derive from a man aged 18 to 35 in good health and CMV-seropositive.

CDR3 residues: CASSDRGREQYF. In DNA form, the CDR3 reads TGTGCCAGCAGCGACAGGGGGCGCGAGCAGTACTTC. The chain joins TRBV27 to TRBJ2-7, with TRBD1 matching 10 bases. The germline V gene has CDR1 MNHEY and CDR2 SMNVEV (reference sequence). The CDR3 is made up of 12 amino acids. With 6 bases clipped from V and 6 bases from J, the junction kept 2 bases outside the gene matches.

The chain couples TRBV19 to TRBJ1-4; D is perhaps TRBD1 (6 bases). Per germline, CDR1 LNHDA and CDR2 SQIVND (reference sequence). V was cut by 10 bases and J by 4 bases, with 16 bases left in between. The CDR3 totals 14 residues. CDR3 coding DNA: TGTGCCACTAGGGACCAACAGGGTAATGAAAAACTGTTTTTT. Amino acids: CATRDQQGNEKLFF.

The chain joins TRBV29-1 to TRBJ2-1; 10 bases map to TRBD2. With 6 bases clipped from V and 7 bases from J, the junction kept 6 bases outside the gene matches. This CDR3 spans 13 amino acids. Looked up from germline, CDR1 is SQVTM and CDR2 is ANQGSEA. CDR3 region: CSVQAGGPNEQFF. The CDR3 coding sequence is TGCAGCGTCCAAGCGGGAGGGCCTAATGAGCAGTTCTTC.

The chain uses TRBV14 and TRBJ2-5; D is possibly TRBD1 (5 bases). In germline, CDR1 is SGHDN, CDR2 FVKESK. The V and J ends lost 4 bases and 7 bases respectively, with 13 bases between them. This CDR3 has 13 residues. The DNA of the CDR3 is TGTGCCAGCAGCCCCAGGGTTTTTGGGACCCAGTACTTC. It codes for CASSPRVFGTQYF.

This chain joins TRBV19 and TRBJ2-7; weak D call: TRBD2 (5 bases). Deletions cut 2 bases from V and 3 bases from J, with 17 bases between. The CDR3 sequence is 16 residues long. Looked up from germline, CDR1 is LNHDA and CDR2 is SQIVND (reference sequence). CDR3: CASSILLGDPIYEQYF. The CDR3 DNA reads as TGTGCCAGTAGTATACTACTAGGAGACCCCATCTACGAGCAGTACTTC. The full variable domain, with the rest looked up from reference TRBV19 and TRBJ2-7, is DGGITQSPKYLFRKEGQNVTLSCEQNLNHDAMYWYRQDPGQGLRLIYYSQIVNDFQKGDIAEGYSVSREKKESFPLTVTSAQKNPTAFYLCASSILLGDPIYEQYFGPGTRLTVT.

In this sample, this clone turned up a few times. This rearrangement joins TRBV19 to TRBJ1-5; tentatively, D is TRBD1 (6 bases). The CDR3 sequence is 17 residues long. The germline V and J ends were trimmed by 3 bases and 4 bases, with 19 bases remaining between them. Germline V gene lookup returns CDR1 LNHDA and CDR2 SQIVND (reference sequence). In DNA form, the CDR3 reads TGTGCCAGTAGTATGGGGGGGCGCGGGCTAAGGAATCAGCCCCAGCATTTT. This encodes CASSMGGRGLRNQPQHF.

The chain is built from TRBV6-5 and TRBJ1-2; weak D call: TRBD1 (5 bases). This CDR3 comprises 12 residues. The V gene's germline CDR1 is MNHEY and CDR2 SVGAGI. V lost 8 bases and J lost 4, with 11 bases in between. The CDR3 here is CASAGRAYGYTF. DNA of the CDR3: TGTGCCAGCGCAGGCAGGGCCTATGGCTACACCTTC.

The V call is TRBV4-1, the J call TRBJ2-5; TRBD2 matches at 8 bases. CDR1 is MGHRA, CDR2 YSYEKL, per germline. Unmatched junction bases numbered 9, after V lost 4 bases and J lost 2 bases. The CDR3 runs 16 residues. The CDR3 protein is CASSRPAAGEQETQYF. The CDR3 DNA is TGCGCCAGCAGCCGTCCGGCAGCGGGGGAGCAAGAGACCCAGTACTTC.

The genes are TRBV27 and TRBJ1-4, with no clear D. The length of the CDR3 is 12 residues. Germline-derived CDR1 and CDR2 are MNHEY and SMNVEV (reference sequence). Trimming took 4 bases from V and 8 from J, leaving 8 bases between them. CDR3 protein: CASSSDGEKLFF. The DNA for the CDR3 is TGTGCCAGCAGTTCTGACGGGGAAAAACTGTTTTTT.

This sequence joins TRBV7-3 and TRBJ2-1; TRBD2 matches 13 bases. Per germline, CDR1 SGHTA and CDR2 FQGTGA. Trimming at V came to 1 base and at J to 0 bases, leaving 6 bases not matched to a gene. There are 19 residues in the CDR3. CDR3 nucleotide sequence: TGTGCCAGCAGCTTAAAATTACTAGCGGGAGGGAGCTCCTACAATGAGCAGTTCTTC. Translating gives CASSLKLLAGGSSYNEQFF.

The CDR3 nucleotides are TGCGCCAGCAGCCAAGAACCCGGGACAGGGAATGAAAAACTGTTTTTT. Translated: CASSQEPGTGNEKLFF. The chain recombines TRBV4-3 with TRBJ1-4; 9 bases agree with TRBD1. Germline V gives CDR1 LGHNA, CDR2 YSLEER. J lost 5 bases, V lost 0 bases, and 4 bases had no gene match. This CDR3 is built from 16 residues.

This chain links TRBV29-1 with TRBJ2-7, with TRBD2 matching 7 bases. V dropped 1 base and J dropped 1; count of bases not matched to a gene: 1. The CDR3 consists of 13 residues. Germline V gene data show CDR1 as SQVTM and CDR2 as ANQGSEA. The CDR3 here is CSVEGEGSYEQYF. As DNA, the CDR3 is TGCAGCGTTGAAGGGGAGGGGTCCTACGAGCAGTACTTC.

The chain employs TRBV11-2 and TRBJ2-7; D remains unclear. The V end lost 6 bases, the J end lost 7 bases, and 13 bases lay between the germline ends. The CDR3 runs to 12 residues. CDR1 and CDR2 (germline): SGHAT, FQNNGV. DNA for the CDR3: TGTGCCAGCAGTATATTACAGTTTGAGCAGTACTTC. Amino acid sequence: CASSILQFEQYF.

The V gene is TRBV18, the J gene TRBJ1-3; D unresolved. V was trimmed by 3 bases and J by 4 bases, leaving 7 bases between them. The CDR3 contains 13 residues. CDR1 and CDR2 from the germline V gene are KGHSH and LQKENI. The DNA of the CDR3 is TGTGCCAGCTCACCCTCGGGGGGAAACACCATATATTTT. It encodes CASSPSGGNTIYF.

The CDR3 region has the DNA TGCGCCAGCAGCCCGCTTAGCAATGAGCAGTTCTTC. The encoded protein is CASSPLSNEQFF. This chain links TRBV5-1 with TRBJ2-1; no reliable D call. Germline CDR1 is SGHRS and CDR2 is YFSETQ. Trimming took 4 bases from V and 6 from J, leaving 8 bases between them. CDR3 length: 12 residues.

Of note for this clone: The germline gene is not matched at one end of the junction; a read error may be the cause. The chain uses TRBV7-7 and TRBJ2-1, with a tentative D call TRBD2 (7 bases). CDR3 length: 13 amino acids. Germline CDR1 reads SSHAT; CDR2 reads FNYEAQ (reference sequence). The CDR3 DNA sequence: TGTGCTAGCAGCTCGTACAGGGAGGGTGAGCAGTTCTTC. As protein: CASSSYREGEQFF.

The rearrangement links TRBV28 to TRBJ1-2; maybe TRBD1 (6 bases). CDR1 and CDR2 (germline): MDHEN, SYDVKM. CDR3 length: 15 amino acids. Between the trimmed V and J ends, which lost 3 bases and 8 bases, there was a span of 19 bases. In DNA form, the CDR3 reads TGTGCCAGCAGTTTGTTGGACAGATCTCCTTCGGGCTACACCTTC. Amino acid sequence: CASSLLDRSPSGYTF.

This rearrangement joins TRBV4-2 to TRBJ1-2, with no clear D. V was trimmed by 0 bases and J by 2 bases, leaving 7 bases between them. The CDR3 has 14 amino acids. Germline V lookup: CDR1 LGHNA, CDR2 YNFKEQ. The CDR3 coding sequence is TGTGCCAGCAGCCAAGATACCAGAAACTATGGCTACACCTTC. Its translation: CASSQDTRNYGYTF.

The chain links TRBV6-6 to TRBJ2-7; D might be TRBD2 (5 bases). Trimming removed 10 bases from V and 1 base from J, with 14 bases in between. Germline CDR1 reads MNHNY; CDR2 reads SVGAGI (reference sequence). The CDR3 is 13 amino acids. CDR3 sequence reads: CAIRGSSSYEQYF. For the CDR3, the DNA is TGTGCCATAAGAGGGAGCAGTTCCTACGAGCAGTACTTC.

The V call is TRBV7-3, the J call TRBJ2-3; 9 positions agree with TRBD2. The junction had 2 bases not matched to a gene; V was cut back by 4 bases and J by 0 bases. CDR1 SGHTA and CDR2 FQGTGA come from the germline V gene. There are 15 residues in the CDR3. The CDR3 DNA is TGTGCCAGCAGCTCGCGGGGGGGGAGCACAGATACGCAGTATTTT. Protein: CASSSRGGSTDTQYF.

CDR3 bases: TGTGCCAGCAGATTTTGGGGAGATAACTATGGCTACACCTTC. Protein sequence: CASRFWGDNYGYTF. This rearrangement joins TRBV6-1 to TRBJ1-2, with D unresolved. CDR1 is MNHNS, CDR2 SASEGT, per germline. CDR3 size: 14 residues. The ends were cut back, 6 bases at V and 1 base at J, with 12 bases in the middle.

The CDR3 bases are TGCGCCAGCAGCGTAGGGACAGGGAGAGCCTATGGCTACACCTTC. This sequence encodes CASSVGTGRAYGYTF. The genes are TRBV5-1 and TRBJ1-2, with 9 bases identical to TRBD1. The CDR3 has 15 amino acids. V shed 4 bases, J shed 4 bases, and the junction held 8 bases outside the gene matches. CDR1 and CDR2 from the germline V gene are SGHRS and YFSETQ.

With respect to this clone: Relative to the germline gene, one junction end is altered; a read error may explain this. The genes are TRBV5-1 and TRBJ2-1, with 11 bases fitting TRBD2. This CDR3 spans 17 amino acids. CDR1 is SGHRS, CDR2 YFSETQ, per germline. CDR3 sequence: CASSPSSGGTSYSEQFF. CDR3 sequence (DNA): TGCGCCAGCAGCCCCTCTAGCGGGGGGACAAGTTACAGTGAGCAGTTCTTC.

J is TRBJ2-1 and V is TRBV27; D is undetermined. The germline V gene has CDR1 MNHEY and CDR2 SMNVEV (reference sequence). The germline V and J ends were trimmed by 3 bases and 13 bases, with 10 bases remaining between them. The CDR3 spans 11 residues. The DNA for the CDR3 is TGTGCCAGCAGTTTCGGTCAGGTTCAGTTCTTC. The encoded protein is CASSFGQVQFF.